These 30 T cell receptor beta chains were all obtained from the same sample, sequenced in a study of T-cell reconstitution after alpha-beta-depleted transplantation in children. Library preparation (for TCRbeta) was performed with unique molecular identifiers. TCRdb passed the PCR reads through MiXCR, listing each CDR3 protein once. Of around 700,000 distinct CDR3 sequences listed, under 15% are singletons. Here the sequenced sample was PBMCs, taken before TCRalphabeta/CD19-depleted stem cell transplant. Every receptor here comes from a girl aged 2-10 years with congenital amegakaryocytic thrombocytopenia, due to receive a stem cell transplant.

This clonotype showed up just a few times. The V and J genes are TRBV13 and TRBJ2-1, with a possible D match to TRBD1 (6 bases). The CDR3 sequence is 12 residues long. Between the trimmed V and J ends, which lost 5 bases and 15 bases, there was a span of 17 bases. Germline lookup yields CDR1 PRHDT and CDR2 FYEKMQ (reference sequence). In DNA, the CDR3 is TGTGCCAGCAGCCCCCCAGGGGCTCGGATGTTCTTC. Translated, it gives CASSPPGARMFF.

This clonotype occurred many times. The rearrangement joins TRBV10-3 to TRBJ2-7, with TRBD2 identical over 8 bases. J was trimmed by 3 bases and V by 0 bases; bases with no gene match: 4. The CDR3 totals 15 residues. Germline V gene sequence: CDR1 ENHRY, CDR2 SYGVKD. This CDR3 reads CAISESASGYYEQYF. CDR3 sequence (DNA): TGTGCCATCAGTGAGTCCGCTAGCGGGTACTACGAGCAGTACTTC.

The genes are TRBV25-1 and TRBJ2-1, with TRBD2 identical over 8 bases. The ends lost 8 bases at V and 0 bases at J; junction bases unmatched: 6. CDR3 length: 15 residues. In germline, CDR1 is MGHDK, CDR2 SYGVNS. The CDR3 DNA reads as TGTGCCAGCGGTGGAAGCGGGAGCTCCTACAATGAGCAGTTCTTC. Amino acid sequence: CASGGSGSSYNEQFF.

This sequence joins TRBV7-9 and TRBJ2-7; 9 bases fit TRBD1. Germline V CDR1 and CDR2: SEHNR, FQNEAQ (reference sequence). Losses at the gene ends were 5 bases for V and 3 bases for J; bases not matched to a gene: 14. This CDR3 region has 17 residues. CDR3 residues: CASSDLHGTGRFYEQYF. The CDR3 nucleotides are TGTGCCAGCAGCGACCTCCATGGGACAGGGCGCTTCTACGAGCAGTACTTC.

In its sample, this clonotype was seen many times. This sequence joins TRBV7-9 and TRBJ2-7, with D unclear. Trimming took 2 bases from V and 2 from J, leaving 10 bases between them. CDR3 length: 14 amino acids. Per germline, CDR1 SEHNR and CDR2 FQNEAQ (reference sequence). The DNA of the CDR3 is TGTGCCAGCAGCTTAATCGTTACGGCCTACGAGCAGTACTTC. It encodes CASSLIVTAYEQYF.

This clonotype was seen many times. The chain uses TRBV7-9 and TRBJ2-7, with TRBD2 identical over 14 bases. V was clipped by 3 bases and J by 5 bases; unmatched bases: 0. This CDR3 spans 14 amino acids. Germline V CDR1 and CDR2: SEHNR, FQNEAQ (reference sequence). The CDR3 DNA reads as TGTGCCAGCAGCTTGGGACTAGCGGGAGACGAGCAGTACTTC. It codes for CASSLGLAGDEQYF.

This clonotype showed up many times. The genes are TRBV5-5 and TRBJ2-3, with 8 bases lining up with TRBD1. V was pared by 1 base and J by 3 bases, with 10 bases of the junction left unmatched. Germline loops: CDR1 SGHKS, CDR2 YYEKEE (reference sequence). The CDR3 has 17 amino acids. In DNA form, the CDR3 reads TGTGCCAGCAGCTTGTTTTATGTGCAGGGGGCTACAGATACGCAGTATTTT. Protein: CASSLFYVQGATDTQYF.

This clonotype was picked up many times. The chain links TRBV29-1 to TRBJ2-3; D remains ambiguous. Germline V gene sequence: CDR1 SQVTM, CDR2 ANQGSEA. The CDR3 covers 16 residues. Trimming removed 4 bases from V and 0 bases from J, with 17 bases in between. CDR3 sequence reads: CSVVAYTASSTDTQYF. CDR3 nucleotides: TGCAGCGTTGTGGCTTACACGGCCTCTAGCACAGATACGCAGTATTTT.

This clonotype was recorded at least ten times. This chain's CDR3 is CASSLGQGVGNTIYF. CDR3 in DNA: TGCGCCAGCAGCTTGGGACAGGGGGTCGGAAACACCATATATTTT. The V call is TRBV5-1, the J call TRBJ1-3; 9 positions agree with TRBD1. From germline, CDR1 is SGHRS and CDR2 YFSETQ. The CDR3 is 15 residues long. The trim removed 0 bases at V and 4 bases at J, leaving 2 bases unmatched.

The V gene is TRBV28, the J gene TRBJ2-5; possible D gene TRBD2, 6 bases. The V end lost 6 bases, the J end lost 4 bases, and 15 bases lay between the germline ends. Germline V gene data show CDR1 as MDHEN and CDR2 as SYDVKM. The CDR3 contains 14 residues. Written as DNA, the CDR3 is TGTGCCAGCAGAGGACCGGGACTCCCAGAGACCCAGTACTTC. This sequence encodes CASRGPGLPETQYF.

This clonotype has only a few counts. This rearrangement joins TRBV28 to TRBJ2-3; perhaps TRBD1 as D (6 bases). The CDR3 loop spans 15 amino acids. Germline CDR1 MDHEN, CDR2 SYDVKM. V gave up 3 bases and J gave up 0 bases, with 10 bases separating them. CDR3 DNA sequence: TGTGCCAGCAGTTTCAGGGGTCAAAGCACAGATACGCAGTATTTT. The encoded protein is CASSFRGQSTDTQYF.

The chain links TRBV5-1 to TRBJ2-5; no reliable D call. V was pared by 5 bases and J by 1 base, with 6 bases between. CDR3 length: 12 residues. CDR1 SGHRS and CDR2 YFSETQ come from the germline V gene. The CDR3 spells CASRDRQETQYF. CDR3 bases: TGCGCCAGCAGGGATCGCCAAGAGACCCAGTACTTC.

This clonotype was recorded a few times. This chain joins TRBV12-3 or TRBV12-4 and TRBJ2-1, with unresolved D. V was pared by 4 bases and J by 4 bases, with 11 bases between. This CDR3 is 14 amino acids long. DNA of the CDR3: TGTGCCAGCAGTTCCGCGCCTTTATACAATGAGCAGTTCTTC. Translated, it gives CASSSAPLYNEQFF.

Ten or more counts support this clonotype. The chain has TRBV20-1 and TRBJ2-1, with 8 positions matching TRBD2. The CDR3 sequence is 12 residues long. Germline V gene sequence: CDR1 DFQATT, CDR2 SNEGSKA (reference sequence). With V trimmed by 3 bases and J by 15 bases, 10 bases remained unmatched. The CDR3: CSASLAGLLAFF. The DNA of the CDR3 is TGCAGTGCTAGTTTAGCGGGGCTGCTGGCGTTCTTC.

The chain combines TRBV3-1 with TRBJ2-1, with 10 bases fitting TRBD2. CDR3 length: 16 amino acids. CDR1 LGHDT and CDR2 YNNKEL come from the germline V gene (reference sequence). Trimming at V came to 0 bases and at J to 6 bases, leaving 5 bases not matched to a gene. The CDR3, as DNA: TGTGCCAGCAGCCAAGATCCGCTAGCGGGAGTCAATGAGCAGTTCTTC. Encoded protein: CASSQDPLAGVNEQFF.

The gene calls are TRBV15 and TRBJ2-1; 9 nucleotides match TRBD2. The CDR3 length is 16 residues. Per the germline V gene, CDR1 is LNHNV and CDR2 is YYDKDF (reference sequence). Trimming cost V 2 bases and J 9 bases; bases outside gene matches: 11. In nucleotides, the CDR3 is TGTGCCACCAGCAGACGGTTAGCGGGAGCGAGTGGTGAGCAGTTCTTC. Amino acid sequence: CATSRRLAGASGEQFF.

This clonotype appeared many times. CDR3 coding DNA: TGTGCCAGCAGCCAAGGACTAGCGGGAGCAGATACGCAGTATTTT. Its protein product is CASSQGLAGADTQYF. V is TRBV4-2 and J is TRBJ2-3, with 12 bases lining up with TRBD2. Unmatched junction bases numbered 0, after V lost 1 base and J lost 4 bases. The germline V gene encodes CDR1 LGHNA and CDR2 YNFKEQ. This CDR3 is 15 amino acids long.

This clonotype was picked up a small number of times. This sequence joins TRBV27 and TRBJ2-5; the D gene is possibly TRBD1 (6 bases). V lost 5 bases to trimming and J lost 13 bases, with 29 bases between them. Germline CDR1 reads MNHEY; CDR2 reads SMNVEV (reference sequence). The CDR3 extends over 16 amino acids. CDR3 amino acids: CASSPLTSTGTTLLYF. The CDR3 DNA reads TGTGCCAGCAGTCCCCTTACCTCAACAGGGACCACGCTTTTGTACTTC.

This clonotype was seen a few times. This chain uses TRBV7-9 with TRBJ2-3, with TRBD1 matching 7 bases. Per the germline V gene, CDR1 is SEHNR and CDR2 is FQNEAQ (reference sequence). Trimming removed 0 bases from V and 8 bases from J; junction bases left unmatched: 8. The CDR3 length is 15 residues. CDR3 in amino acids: CASSLALTGEGTQYF. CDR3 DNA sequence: TGTGCCAGCAGCTTAGCCCTCACAGGGGAAGGTACGCAGTATTTT.

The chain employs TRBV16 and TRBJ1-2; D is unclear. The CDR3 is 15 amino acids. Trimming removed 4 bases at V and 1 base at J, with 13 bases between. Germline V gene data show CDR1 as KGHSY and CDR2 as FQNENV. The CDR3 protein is CASSLTQADNYGYTF. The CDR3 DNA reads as TGTGCCAGCAGCCTTACCCAGGCGGATAACTATGGCTACACCTTC.

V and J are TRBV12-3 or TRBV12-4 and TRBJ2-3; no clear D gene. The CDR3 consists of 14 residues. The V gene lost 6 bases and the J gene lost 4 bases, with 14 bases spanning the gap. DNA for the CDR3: TGTGCCAGCAGCCGCACTGAGACCGCAGATACGCAGTATTTT. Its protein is CASSRTETADTQYF.

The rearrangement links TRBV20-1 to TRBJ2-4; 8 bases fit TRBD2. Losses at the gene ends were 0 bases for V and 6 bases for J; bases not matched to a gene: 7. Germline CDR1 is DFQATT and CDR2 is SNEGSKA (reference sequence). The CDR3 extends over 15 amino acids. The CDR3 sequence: CSARDSTSGRNIQYF. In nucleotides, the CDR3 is TGCAGTGCTAGAGATTCGACAAGCGGGAGAAACATTCAGTACTTC.

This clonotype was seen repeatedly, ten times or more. The chain's CDR3 is CSVGRRGGDNEQFF. The CDR3 DNA reads TGCAGCGTTGGGAGGCGGGGAGGCGACAATGAGCAGTTCTTC. J is TRBJ2-1 and V is TRBV29-1; a weak D match, TRBD2 (6 bases). Germline V gives CDR1 SQVTM, CDR2 ANQGSEA. Trimming took 4 bases from V and 5 from J, leaving 15 bases between them. The CDR3 spans 14 residues.

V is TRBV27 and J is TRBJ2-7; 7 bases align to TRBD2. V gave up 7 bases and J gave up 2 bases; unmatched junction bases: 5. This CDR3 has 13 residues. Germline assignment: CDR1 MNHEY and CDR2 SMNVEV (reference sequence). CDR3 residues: CASMREPPYEQYF. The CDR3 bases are TGTGCCAGCATGCGGGAGCCCCCCTACGAGCAGTACTTC.

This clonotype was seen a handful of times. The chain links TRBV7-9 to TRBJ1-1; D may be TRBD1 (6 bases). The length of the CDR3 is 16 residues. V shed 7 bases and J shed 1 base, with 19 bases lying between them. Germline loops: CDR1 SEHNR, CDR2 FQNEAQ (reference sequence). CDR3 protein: CASTSTLDRQNTEAFF. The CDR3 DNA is TGTGCCAGCACCTCAACTTTAGACAGGCAGAACACTGAAGCTTTCTTT.

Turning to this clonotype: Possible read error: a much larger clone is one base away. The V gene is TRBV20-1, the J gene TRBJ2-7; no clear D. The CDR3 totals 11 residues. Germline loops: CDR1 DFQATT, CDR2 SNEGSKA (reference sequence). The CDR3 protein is CRAAIRDEQYF. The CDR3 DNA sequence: TGCAGAGCTGCCATTCGAGACGAGCAGTACTTC.

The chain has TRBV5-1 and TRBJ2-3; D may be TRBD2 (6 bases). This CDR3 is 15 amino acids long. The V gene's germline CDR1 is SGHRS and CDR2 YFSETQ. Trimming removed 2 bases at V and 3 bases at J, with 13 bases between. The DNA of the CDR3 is TGCGCCAGCAGCTTCGGGGGAGAGGCGACAGATACGCAGTATTTT. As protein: CASSFGGEATDTQYF.

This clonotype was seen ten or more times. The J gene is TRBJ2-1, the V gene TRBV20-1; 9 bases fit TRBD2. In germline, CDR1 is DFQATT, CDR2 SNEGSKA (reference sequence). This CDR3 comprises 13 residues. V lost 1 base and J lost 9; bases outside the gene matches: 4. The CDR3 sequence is CSARGLAGLEQFF. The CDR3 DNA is TGCAGTGCTAGAGGTCTAGCGGGACTTGAGCAGTTCTTC.

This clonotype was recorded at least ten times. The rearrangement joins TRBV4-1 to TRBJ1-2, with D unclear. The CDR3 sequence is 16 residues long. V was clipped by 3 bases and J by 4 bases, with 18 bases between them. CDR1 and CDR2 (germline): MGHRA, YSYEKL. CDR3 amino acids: CASSQPARVPSYGYTF. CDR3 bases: TGCGCCAGCAGCCAGCCCGCCCGGGTTCCCTCCTATGGCTACACCTTC.

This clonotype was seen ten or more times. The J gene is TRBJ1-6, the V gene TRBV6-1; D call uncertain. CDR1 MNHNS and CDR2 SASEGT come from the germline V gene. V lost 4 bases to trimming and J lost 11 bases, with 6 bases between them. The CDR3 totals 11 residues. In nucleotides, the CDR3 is TGTGCCAGCAGTGTTTCAACACCCCTCCACTTT. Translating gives CASSVSTPLHF.